A selection of T cell receptor beta chains follows, all from one sample in a study of blood T cell repertoires in COVID-19. Assay used: immunoSEQ multiplex PCR; TCRdb lists only in-frame clones, some missing. The profile shows approximately 140,000 clones, approximately 83% of them singletons. Sequenced: peripheral blood. The receptor source for this set is a woman aged 55-70 years with COVID-19, enrolled during active disease. The CDR3 runs from the conserved cysteine through the conserved F or W. D genes are given only for firm matches. Only part of the rows carry a size: once, few, many, or a class if the clone is expanded.

J gene | V gene | D gene | clone size | CDR3 DNA | CDR3 protein
TRBJ1-3 | TRBV7-6 | - | - | TGTGCCAGCAGCTTAGACCCGCGGGCCTCGGGAAACACCATATATTTT | CASSLDPRASGNTIYF
TRBJ2-1 | TRBV3-1/TRBV3-2 | - | - | TGTGCCAGCAGCCAAGATCCCGCCTTGACTAATTATGAGCAGTTCTTC | CASSQDPALTNYEQFF
TRBJ1-2 | TRBV24-1 | - | - | TGTGCCACCAGTGATCCCTTGGGGGGGGGCACGGTTCGTGGCTACACCTTC | CATSDPLGGGTVRGYTF
TRBJ1-1 | TRBV29-1 | TRBD1 | few | TGCAGCGTTAAACAGGGGGGAACTGAAGCTTTCTTT | CSVKQGGTEAFF
TRBJ1-2 | TRBV9 | TRBD1 | - | TGTGCCAGCAGCCCCCCCAGACAGGGCTTGTACTATGGCTACACCTTC | CASSPPRQGLYYGYTF
TRBJ2-7 | TRBV7-2 | TRBD1 | once | TGTGCCAGCAGCTGGGGACAGGGTTTCTCCTACGAGCAGTACTTC | CASSWGQGFSYEQYF
TRBJ2-1 | TRBV9 | - | few | TGTGCCAGCAGCACCCCTATAAGTGCGGAAACCACGAACAATGAGCAGTTCTTC | CASSTPISAETTNNEQFF
TRBJ1-2 | TRBV3-1/TRBV3-2 | TRBD1 | - | TGTGCCAGCAGCCAATTTACAGGGGGTAATGGCTACACCTTC | CASSQFTGGNGYTF
TRBJ2-7 | TRBV4-3 | TRBD2 | - | TGCGCCAGCAGCCAAGAACTAGCGGGGGGAGGTACGGTGCAGTACTTC | CASSQELAGGGTVQYF
TRBJ2-3 | TRBV5-4 | TRBD2 | - | TGTGCCAGCTTCCGTCTGACGTTGCGGGGGGGCTTGGATACGCAGTATTTT | CASFRLTLRGGLDTQYF
TRBJ1-4 | TRBV2 | - | - | TGTGCCAGCAGTGAAGCACAGGGCTTAGGTGAAAAACTGTTTTTT | CASSEAQGLGEKLFF
TRBJ2-7 | TRBV6-5 | TRBD1 | - | TGTGCCAGCACCCCGGGACAGGGGCCCTACGAGCAGTACTTC | CASTPGQGPYEQYF
TRBJ2-3 | TRBV10-3 | TRBD1 | - | TGTGCCATCAGTGGTCCCGGGACAGGGACAGCAGATACGCAGTATTTT | CAISGPGTGTADTQYF
TRBJ1-1 | TRBV9 | - | - | TGTGCCAGCAGCCCCCAGGGCCAGAACACTGAAGCTTTCTTT | CASSPQGQNTEAFF